The present TCR beta chain was sequenced within a study of shared clonotypes between healthy human individuals. Method: immunoSEQ multiplex PCR; TCRdb's copy keeps in-frame clones and lacks some. Of about 1.1 million clones listed, around 78% are singletons. This sequence originates from a man aged 18 to 29 in good health. Some clones in this sample may be carry-over from other donors' samples. The source material was memory CD4+ T cells from PBMCs. Noted subset: CD45RA-negative fraction.

In nucleotides, the CDR3 is TGTGCCAGCAGCTTAAGTCCTAACACCGGGGAGCTGTTTTTT. Amino acid sequence: CASSLSPNTGELFF. The V and J genes are TRBV5-4 and TRBJ2-2; D not resolved. The germline V and J ends were trimmed by 2 bases and 2 bases, with 7 bases remaining between them. Germline lookup yields CDR1 SGHNT and CDR2 YYREEE (reference sequence). This CDR3 spans 14 amino acids.